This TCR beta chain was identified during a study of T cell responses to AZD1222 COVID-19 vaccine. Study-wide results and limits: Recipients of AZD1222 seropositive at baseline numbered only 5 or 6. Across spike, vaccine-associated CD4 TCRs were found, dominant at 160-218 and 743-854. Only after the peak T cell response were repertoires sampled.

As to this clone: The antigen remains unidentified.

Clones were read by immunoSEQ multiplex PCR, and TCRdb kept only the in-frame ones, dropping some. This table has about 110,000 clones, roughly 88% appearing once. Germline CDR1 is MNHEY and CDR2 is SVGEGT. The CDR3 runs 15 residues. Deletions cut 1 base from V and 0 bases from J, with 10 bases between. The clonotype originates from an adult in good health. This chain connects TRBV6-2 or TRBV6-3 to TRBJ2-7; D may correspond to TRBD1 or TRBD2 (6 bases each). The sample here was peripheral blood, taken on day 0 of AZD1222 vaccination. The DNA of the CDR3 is TGTGCCAGCAGTTACTGGGGGGCCAGCTCCTACGAGCAGTACTTC. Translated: CASSYWGASSYEQYF.